Below are 29 T cell receptor beta chains sequenced from a single sample in a study of vaccination and CD4 T cells after COVID-19. These receptors' antigens are unknown. The time point was: late sampling 161 to 241 days after vaccination in three convalescent patients. Treatment given: 10-day PBMC culture with coronavirus spike peptide pools or control peptides (ViraFEST assay). The Oncomine TCR Beta short-read assay sequenced DNA from cultured CD4+ T cells. TCRdb re-analysed the PCR reads in MiXCR, keeping a single row per CDR3 protein. The sample contains some 16,000 distinct CDR3 sequences, roughly 57% of which appear only once. The material sequenced was CD4+ T cells from blood, cultured in vitro, taken about 7 months after SARS-CoV-2 vaccination. The receptors were gathered from a human donor who had recovered from COVID-19.

The chain has TRBV7-9 and TRBJ1-1; D not resolved. V was pared by 5 bases and J by 5 bases, with 6 bases between. Germline V gene lookup returns CDR1 SEHNR and CDR2 FQNEAQ (reference sequence). This CDR3 has 11 residues. CDR3 nucleotide sequence: TGTGCCAGCAGCCTCTTAACTGAAGCTTTCTTT. Its protein product is CASSLLTEAFF.

This chain links TRBV11-3 with TRBJ2-3, with D uncertain. V lost 1 base and J lost 1, with 12 bases in between. CDR1 is SGHNT, CDR2 YENEEA, per germline. There are 16 residues in the CDR3. The CDR3 spells CASSLGAITGTDTQYF. CDR3 coding DNA: TGTGCCAGCAGCTTAGGGGCAATCACGGGCACAGATACGCAGTATTTT.

The V and J genes are TRBV7-2 and TRBJ2-7; D may correspond to TRBD1 or TRBD2 (6 bases each). The V gene lost 5 bases and the J gene lost 4 bases, with 18 bases spanning the gap. CDR3 length: 15 amino acids. CDR1 and CDR2 from the germline V gene are SGHTA and FQGNSA. This CDR3 is CASSQNWGAAYEQYF. DNA of the CDR3: TGTGCCAGCAGCCAAAACTGGGGGGCAGCGTACGAGCAGTACTTC.

V usage is TRBV20-1 and J usage is TRBJ1-2; 9 bases map to TRBD1. This CDR3 spans 13 amino acids. J lost 8 bases, V lost 4 bases, and 8 bases had no gene match. In germline, CDR1 is DFQATT, CDR2 SNEGSKA (reference sequence). This CDR3 reads CSATTGGASGYTF. As DNA, the CDR3 is TGCAGTGCTACTACAGGGGGCGCATCGGGCTACACCTTC.

V is TRBV28 and J is TRBJ1-2; D unclear. The germline CDR1 and CDR2 sequences are MDHEN and SYDVKM. The CDR3 sequence is 13 residues long. The ends were cut back, 3 bases at V and 5 bases at J, with 10 bases in the middle. CDR3 amino acids: CASSFNREYGYTF. The CDR3 bases are TGTGCCAGCAGTTTTAACAGAGAGTATGGCTACACCTTC.

This clonotype was observed a handful of times. The gene calls are TRBV20-1 and TRBJ1-1, with a weak D call TRBD1 (5 bases). The length of the CDR3 is 17 residues. The germline V gene has CDR1 DFQATT and CDR2 SNEGSKA (reference sequence). With 6 bases removed from V and 3 bases from J, the gap between germline ends came to 26 bases. For the CDR3, the DNA is TGCAGTGCCACGTCCCCCTGGACGAGGGGATCTGACACTGAAGCTTTCTTT. Amino acids: CSATSPWTRGSDTEAFF.

This clonotype was seen only once. The chain carries TRBV2 and TRBJ2-3, with D unclear. In germline, CDR1 is SNHLY, CDR2 FYNNEI. The V end was cut by 6 bases, the J end by 6 bases, with 10 bases between. The CDR3 sequence is 12 residues long. CDR3 nucleotide sequence: TGTGCCAGCAGAACCCGTGGTGATACGCAGTATTTT. Encoded protein: CASRTRGDTQYF.

This chain joins TRBV24-1 and TRBJ2-7; possibly TRBD1 or TRBD2 for D (5 bases each). Trimming removed 9 bases from V and 0 bases from J, with 11 bases in between. CDR3 size: 13 residues. The germline V gene has CDR1 KGHDR and CDR2 SFDVKD. CDR3 sequence reads: CATGDRNSYEQYF. CDR3 in DNA: TGTGCCACCGGGGACCGGAACTCCTACGAGCAGTACTTC.

This chain links TRBV2 with TRBJ1-1, with D tentatively TRBD1 (5 bases). The CDR3 extends over 16 amino acids. V lost 5 bases and J 7 bases, leaving 23 bases between the germline ends. The germline gives CDR1 SNHLY, CDR2 FYNNEI. Here the CDR3 DNA reads TGTGCCAGCAGTCGGGGACTGCCGGGGACGGCAGATGAAGCTTTCTTT. Protein sequence: CASSRGLPGTADEAFF.

This clonotype was seen only a few times. The rearrangement joins TRBV20-1 to TRBJ2-7, with 8 bases aligning to TRBD1. Per germline, CDR1 DFQATT and CDR2 SNEGSKA (reference sequence). With 3 bases clipped from V and 3 bases from J, the junction kept 7 bases outside the gene matches. This CDR3 spans 14 amino acids. CDR3 sequence: CSARDRQGNYEQYF. DNA for the CDR3: TGCAGTGCTAGGGACCGACAGGGGAACTACGAGCAGTACTTC.

The rearrangement uses TRBV20-1 and TRBJ2-5, with 7 nucleotides matching TRBD2. This CDR3 spans 17 amino acids. Germline CDR1 DFQATT, CDR2 SNEGSKA (reference sequence). V shed 2 bases, J shed 5 bases, and the junction held 17 bases outside the gene matches. CDR3 in amino acids: CSARILALSVITETQYF. CDR3 coding DNA: TGCAGTGCTAGAATACTAGCGCTATCAGTCATAACGGAGACCCAGTACTTC.

The rearrangement links TRBV7-4 to TRBJ2-3; TRBD1 is a possible D gene (5 bases). The CDR3 totals 15 residues. V was pared by 3 bases and J by 2 bases, with 12 bases between. Germline CDR1 is SGHVT and CDR2 is SQSDAQ. The CDR3 bases are TGTGCCAGCAGCTTGGACACACGATACACAGATACGCAGTATTTT. Its protein product is CASSLDTRYTDTQYF.

The rearrangement links TRBV4-2 to TRBJ2-7, with 8 bases lining up with TRBD1. V dropped 0 bases and J dropped 5; count of bases not matched to a gene: 3. The CDR3 sequence is 14 residues long. The germline V gene has CDR1 LGHNA and CDR2 YNFKEQ. CDR3 sequence reads: CASSQELTGDEQYF. The CDR3 DNA sequence: TGTGCCAGCAGCCAAGAATTGACAGGGGACGAGCAGTACTTC.

The gene calls are TRBV7-2 and TRBJ2-7; 7 positions match TRBD2. V was pared by 1 base and J by 8 bases, with 17 bases of the junction left unmatched. Germline lookup yields CDR1 SGHTA and CDR2 FQGNSA. The length of the CDR3 is 17 residues. In DNA, the CDR3 is TGTGCCAGCAGCTTAGGAAGGCCCGCGGGGAGGGTTCTGCAGCAGTACTTC. It codes for CASSLGRPAGRVLQQYF.

The chain couples TRBV20-1 to TRBJ1-2; a possible D gene is TRBD1 (6 bases). CDR1 and CDR2 from the germline V gene are DFQATT and SNEGSKA (reference sequence). CDR3 length: 13 amino acids. V was cut by 3 bases and J by 8 bases, with 16 bases left in between. CDR3 DNA sequence: TGCAGTGCTAGCTCAGGGGACGCCGGGGGCTACACCTTC. Translating it yields CSASSGDAGGYTF.

This clonotype was seen a few times. V and J are TRBV7-9 and TRBJ1-5; 10 bases fit TRBD1. Per the germline V gene, CDR1 is SEHNR and CDR2 is FQNEAQ (reference sequence). Unmatched junction bases numbered 1, after V lost 3 bases and J lost 5 bases. The CDR3 is made up of 14 amino acids. CDR3 sequence reads: CASSFGTGDQPQHF. The CDR3 nucleotides are TGTGCCAGCAGCTTCGGGACAGGGGATCAGCCCCAGCATTTT.

The chain combines TRBV2 with TRBJ2-7; D gene unclear. In germline, CDR1 is SNHLY, CDR2 FYNNEI. This CDR3 comprises 12 residues. Trimming stripped 6 bases from V and 0 bases from J, with 6 bases between. CDR3 bases: TGTGCCAGCAGAGCTGCCTCCTACGAGCAGTACTTC. Its translation: CASRAASYEQYF.

The chain recombines TRBV20-1 with TRBJ1-1; D possibly corresponds to TRBD1 (5 bases). The CDR3 length is 13 residues. Germline V lookup: CDR1 DFQATT, CDR2 SNEGSKA (reference sequence). V shed 5 bases and J shed 3 bases, with 13 bases lying between them. The CDR3 region is CSARIGGDTEAFF. For the CDR3, the DNA is TGCAGTGCTCGAATTGGGGGGGACACTGAAGCTTTCTTT.

The chain is built from TRBV6-2 or TRBV6-3 and TRBJ2-7, with 7 bases lining up with TRBD2. V lost 6 bases and J lost 2; bases outside the gene matches: 10. This CDR3 is built from 15 residues. Germline V gene lookup returns CDR1 MNHEY and CDR2 SVGEGT. Here the CDR3 reads CASRDYRDYTYEQYF. The CDR3 DNA sequence: TGTGCCAGCAGAGACTACCGGGACTACACCTACGAGCAGTACTTC.

The CDR3 sequence: CASTDVGRARYEQFF. CDR3 DNA: TGTGCCAGCACCGACGTAGGGCGGGCCCGCTATGAGCAGTTCTTC. The J gene is TRBJ2-1, the V gene TRBV2; maybe TRBD2 (5 bases). Trimming removed 7 bases from V and 8 bases from J, with 21 bases in between. CDR1 SNHLY and CDR2 FYNNEI come from the germline V gene. CDR3 size: 15 residues.

This clonotype has a single count. The chain has TRBV2 and TRBJ1-2; possibly TRBD1 for D (5 bases). Germline V CDR1 and CDR2: SNHLY, FYNNEI. V was cut by 0 bases and J by 9 bases, with 23 bases left in between. This CDR3 comprises 17 residues. This CDR3 reads CASSEADTRPLTSSYTF. CDR3 DNA sequence: TGTGCCAGCAGTGAAGCGGACACCCGCCCACTAACTAGCAGCTACACCTTC.

By proportion, this clonotype is medium-sized. The junction departs from germline at one end; a sequencing error may be responsible. The chain couples TRBV12-3 or TRBV12-4 to TRBJ1-3; no reliable D call. This CDR3 comprises 13 residues. As DNA, the CDR3 is TGTGCCAGCAGTTTGAGCCCTGGGAACACCATATATTTT. Residues: CASSLSPGNTIYF.

The chain combines TRBV6-5 with TRBJ2-7, with 9 bases lining up with TRBD1. J lost 2 bases, V lost 4 bases, and 3 bases had no gene match. This CDR3 contains 14 residues. From germline, CDR1 is MNHEY and CDR2 SVGAGI. CDR3: CASSFWTGAYEQYF. CDR3 DNA sequence: TGTGCCAGCAGTTTTTGGACAGGGGCCTACGAGCAGTACTTC.

The genes are TRBV29-1 and TRBJ1-6; no definite D call. Germline V gene data show CDR1 as SQVTM and CDR2 as ANQGSEA. This CDR3 has 13 residues. With 6 bases removed from V and 13 bases from J, the gap between germline ends came to 19 bases. DNA for the CDR3: TGCAGCGTCGCCTACGGGCTAGGGTCTCCCCTCCACTTT. Protein sequence: CSVAYGLGSPLHF.

The chain employs TRBV7-2 and TRBJ2-5, with 10 bases fitting TRBD2. The V gene's germline CDR1 is SGHTA and CDR2 FQGNSA. The CDR3 has 15 amino acids. V gave up 1 base and J gave up 1 base; unmatched junction bases: 0. The CDR3 reads CASSLERGGQETQYF. Here the CDR3 DNA reads TGTGCCAGCAGCTTAGAGCGGGGGGGCCAAGAGACCCAGTACTTC.

The CDR3, as DNA: TGTGCCAGCAGCTTACAGGGTAGCGAGCAGTACTTC. Its translation is CASSLQGSEQYF. This sequence joins TRBV7-3 and TRBJ2-7; D possibly corresponds to TRBD1 (5 bases). This CDR3 region has 12 residues. V lost 2 bases, J lost 6 bases, and 8 bases lay in between. CDR1 and CDR2 from the germline V gene are SGHTA and FQGTGA.

This sequence joins TRBV15 and TRBJ2-2; the D is unclear. Trimming pared 3 bases from V and 1 base from J, leaving 18 bases between. CDR1 and CDR2 (germline): LNHNV, YYDKDF (reference sequence). The length of the CDR3 is 18 residues. The CDR3 DNA reads TGTGCCACCAGCAGCCCTTTACTGCCCAGAGGGAACACCGGGGAGCTGTTTTTT. Amino acid sequence: CATSSPLLPRGNTGELFF.

This clonotype appeared a few times. The J gene is TRBJ2-1, the V gene TRBV7-2, with TRBD1 matching over 7 bases. The CDR3 contains 13 residues. From germline, CDR1 is SGHTA and CDR2 FQGNSA. J gave up 9 bases and V 2 bases, and 4 bases lay outside the gene matches. Here the CDR3 DNA reads TGTGCCAGCAGCTTAAGGGGGCGGAGTGAGCAGTTCTTC. Protein sequence: CASSLRGRSEQFF.

This rearrangement joins TRBV6-5 to TRBJ2-1, with TRBD1 matching over 8 bases. The CDR3 covers 17 residues. Germline V CDR1 and CDR2: MNHEY, SVGAGI. V gave up 0 bases and J gave up 0 bases; unmatched junction bases: 4. DNA for the CDR3: TGTGCCAGCAGTTACTCTCCGGACAGGGTCTCCTACAATGAGCAGTTCTTC. Protein product: CASSYSPDRVSYNEQFF.